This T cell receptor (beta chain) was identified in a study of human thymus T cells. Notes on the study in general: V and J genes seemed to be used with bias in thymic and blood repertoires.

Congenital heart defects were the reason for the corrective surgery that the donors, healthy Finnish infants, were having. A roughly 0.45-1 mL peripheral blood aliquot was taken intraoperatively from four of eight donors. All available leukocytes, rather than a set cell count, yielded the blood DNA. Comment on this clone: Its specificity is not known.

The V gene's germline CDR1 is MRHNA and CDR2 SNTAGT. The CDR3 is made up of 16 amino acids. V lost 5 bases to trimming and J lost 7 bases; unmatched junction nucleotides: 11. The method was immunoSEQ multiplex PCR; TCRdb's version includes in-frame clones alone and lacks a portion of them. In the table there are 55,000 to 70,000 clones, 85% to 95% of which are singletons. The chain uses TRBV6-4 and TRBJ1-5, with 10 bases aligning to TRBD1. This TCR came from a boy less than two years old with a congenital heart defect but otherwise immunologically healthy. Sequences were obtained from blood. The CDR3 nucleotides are TGTGCCAGCAGTCCACGTAGACAGGGGGCGGGGCAGCCCCAGCATTTT. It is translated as CASSPRRQGAGQPQHF.